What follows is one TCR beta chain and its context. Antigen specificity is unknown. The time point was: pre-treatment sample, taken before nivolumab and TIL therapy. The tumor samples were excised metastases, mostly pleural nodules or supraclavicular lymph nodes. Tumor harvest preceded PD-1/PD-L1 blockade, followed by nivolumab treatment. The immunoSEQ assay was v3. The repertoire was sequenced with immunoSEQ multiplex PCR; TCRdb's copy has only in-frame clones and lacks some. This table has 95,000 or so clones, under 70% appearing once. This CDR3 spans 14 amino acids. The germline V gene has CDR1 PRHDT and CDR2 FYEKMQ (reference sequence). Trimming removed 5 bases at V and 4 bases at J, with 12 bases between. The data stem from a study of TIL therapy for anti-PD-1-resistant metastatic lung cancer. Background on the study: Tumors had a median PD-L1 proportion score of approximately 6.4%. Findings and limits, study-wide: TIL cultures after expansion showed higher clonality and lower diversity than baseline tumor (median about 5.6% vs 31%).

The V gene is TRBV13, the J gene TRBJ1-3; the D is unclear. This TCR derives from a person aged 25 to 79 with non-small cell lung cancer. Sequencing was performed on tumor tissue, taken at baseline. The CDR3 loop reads CASSSRTEGNTIYF. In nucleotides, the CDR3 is TGTGCCAGCAGCAGCAGGACGGAAGGAAACACCATATATTTT.